This TCR beta chain was retrieved from a study of blood T cell repertoires in COVID-19. The protocol was immunoSEQ multiplex PCR, while the TCRdb copy is restricted to in-frame clones and leaves out a portion. The top ten clones hold less than 5% of a sample with about 140,000 clones, more than 75% of them seen once. J gave up 0 bases and V 4 bases, and 10 bases lay outside the gene matches. This CDR3 is built from 17 residues. Germline V gives CDR1 SNHLY, CDR2 FYNNEI. Sequenced material: peripheral blood. The J gene is TRBJ1-1, the V gene TRBV2; 8 bases map to TRBD1. The sequence was obtained from an elderly woman with acute or convalescent COVID-19. Here the CDR3 DNA reads TGTGCCAGCAGTGCGATGGTGACAGGGGTGGTGAACACTGAAGCTTTCTTT. Amino acids: CASSAMVTGVVNTEAFF.